This T cell receptor beta chain was observed in a study of beta chain features in type 1 diabetes. Study-level findings and limits: Any role of HLA type in TCRB rearrangement remained unresolved here. Shorter TCRB CDR3s, moderately but significantly so, marked every one of the four CD4+ subsets in Type 1 diabetes patients. Naive, central memory and Treg TCRB repertoires appeared more alike in patients than in healthy donors.

Only a few counts were recorded for this clone. The target antigen is unknown. The authors reverse transcribed all of the isolated RNA, so sequencing captured expressed TCRB transcripts. Assay: immunoSEQ multiplex PCR; the TCRdb copy retains only in-frame clones and omits some. In the table there are approximately 140,000 clones, roughly 10% of which are singletons. The material sequenced was central memory CD4+ T cells from blood. This TCR was recovered from a man between 25 and 39 years old with type 1 diabetes.

CDR3 nucleotides: TGTGCCTGGAGTGTCCCTGTTCAGGTTTCAGGGCCCCAGCATTTT. As protein: CAWSVPVQVSGPQHF. The J gene is TRBJ1-5, the V gene TRBV30; no clear D gene. Trimming took off 0 bases at V and 9 bases at J, with 18 bases between the two ends. The germline V gene has CDR1 GTSNPN and CDR2 SVGIG (reference sequence). CDR3 size: 15 residues.